This T cell receptor (beta chain) was profiled in a study of T cell responses to AZD1222 COVID-19 vaccine. With regard to this clone: As yet, its antigen is unknown.

Assay: immunoSEQ multiplex PCR; the TCRdb copy retains only in-frame clones and omits some. The top ten clones hold under 5.5% of a sample with under 50,000 clones, roughly 90% of them seen once. Study-level points and caveats: The donor cohort was predominantly white British with a female majority, and clonal diversity may have been underestimated. At baseline, just 6 or 7 AZD1222 recipients tested seropositive.

Pooled together were second doses at about 4 or about 12 weeks. This CDR3 comprises 18 residues. V dropped 3 bases and J dropped 0; count of bases not matched to a gene: 10. Germline assignment: CDR1 MGHRA and CDR2 YSYEKL. The chain joins TRBV4-1 to TRBJ2-2, with 7 nucleotides matching TRBD2. Here the sequenced sample was peripheral blood, taken 28 days after the second AZD1222 dose. This TCR was recovered from an adult who received the AZD1222 COVID-19 vaccine. The CDR3 region is CASSHLTSLGSNTGELFF. CDR3 bases: TGCGCCAGCAGCCATCTGACTAGCTTGGGATCGAACACCGGGGAGCTGTTTTTT.